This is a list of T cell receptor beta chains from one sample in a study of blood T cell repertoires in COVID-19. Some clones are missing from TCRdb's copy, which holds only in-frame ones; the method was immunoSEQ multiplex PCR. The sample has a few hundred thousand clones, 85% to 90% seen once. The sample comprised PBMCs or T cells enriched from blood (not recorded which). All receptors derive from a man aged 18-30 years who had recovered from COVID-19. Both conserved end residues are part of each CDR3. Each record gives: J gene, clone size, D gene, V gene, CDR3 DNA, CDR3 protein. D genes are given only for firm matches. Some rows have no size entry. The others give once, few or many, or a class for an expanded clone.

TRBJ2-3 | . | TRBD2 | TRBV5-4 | TGTGCCAGCAGCTTTACCAGCGGGGGCATCACAGATACGCAGTATTTT | CASSFTSGGITDTQYF
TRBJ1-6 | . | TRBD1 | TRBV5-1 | TGCGCCAGCAGCCCCCGGACAGGGGTTGAGAATTCACCCCTCCACTTT | CASSPRTGVENSPLHF
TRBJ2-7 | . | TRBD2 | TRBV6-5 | TGTGCCAGTCGGACTAGCGGACACTACGAGCAGTACTTC | CASRTSGHYEQYF
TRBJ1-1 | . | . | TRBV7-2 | TGTGCCAGCAGCTCTAGTTGGCTGGGCACTGAAGCTTTCTTT | CASSSSWLGTEAFF
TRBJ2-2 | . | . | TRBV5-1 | TGCGCCAGCAGCCCGGGGACTTCACACACCGGGGAGCTGTTTTTT | CASSPGTSHTGELFF
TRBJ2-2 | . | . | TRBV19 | TGTGCCAGTAGTCCCGCGACAGCCGAAGGGAGGGAGCTGTTTTTT | CASSPATAEGRELFF
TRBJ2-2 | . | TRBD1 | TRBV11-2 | TGTGCCAGCAGCTTGTTCCTCAGGGGGCCCGGGGAGCTGTTTTTT | CASSLFLRGPGELFF
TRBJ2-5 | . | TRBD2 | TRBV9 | TGTGCCAGCACCCCGGGAGGGGGGGGGCTTGGGGAGACCCAGTACTTC | CASTPGGGGLGETQYF
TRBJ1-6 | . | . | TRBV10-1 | TGCGCCAGCAGTCCCGGCAGGGGTAATTCACCCCTCCACTTT | CASSPGRGNSPLHF
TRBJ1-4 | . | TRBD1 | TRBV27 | TGTGCCAGCAGTTTATTTGGGACAGCAACTAATGAAAAACTGTTTTTT | CASSLFGTATNEKLFF
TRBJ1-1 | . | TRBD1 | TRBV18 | TGTGCCAGCTCACCACGGACAGGGCGGGCTGAAGCTTTCTTT | CASSPRTGRAEAFF
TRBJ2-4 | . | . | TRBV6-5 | TGTGCCAGCAAATCCGGAGACATTCAGTACTTC | CASKSGDIQYF
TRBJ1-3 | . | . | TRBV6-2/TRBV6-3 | TGTGCCAGCAGTTACGGGCAGGCTTCTGGAAACACCATATATTTT | CASSYGQASGNTIYF
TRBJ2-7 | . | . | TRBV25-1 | TGTGCCAGCAGTGAATATATCCGAGGGGGTCGCAACGAGCAGTACTTC | CASSEYIRGGRNEQYF
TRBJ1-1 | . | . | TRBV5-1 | TGCGCCAGCAGCTTGGCCGAGGCGAACACTGAAGCTTTCTTT | CASSLAEANTEAFF
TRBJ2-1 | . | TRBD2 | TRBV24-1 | TGTGCCACCAGTGATTCCCTTGGACTAGCGGGAGTCAACTACAATGAGCAGTTCTTC | CATSDSLGLAGVNYNEQFF
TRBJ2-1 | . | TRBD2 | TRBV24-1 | TGTGCCACCAGTGACTCCGGACTAGGAGGCTACAATGAGCAGTTCTTC | CATSDSGLGGYNEQFF
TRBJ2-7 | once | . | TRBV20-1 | TGCAGTGCCGCACCTATTTACGAGCAGTACTTC | CSAAPIYEQYF
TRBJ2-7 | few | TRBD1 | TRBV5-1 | TGCGCCAGCAGCTTGGACTCTACCGGGACAGGGGCGCAGCAGTACTTC | CASSLDSTGTGAQQYF